Described below is a single T cell receptor beta chain sequence and its context. What it binds is not known. This sample was taken from a study of OX40 agonist ivuxolimab in advanced cancers. Across the study: Three partial responders included one hepatocellular carcinoma patient and two cutaneous melanoma patients. Whole-study findings and limits: At doses 0.1 to 3.0 mg/kg, CD4+ and CD8+ clones expanded.

The V gene end was trimmed by 0 bases and the J gene end by 0 bases; junction bases not matched to a gene: 3. The germline V gene has CDR1 SGDLS and CDR2 YYNGEE. The length of the CDR3 is 15 residues. Measured with immunoSEQ multiplex PCR; TCRdb has only the in-frame clones, and not every one. The sample holds 60,000 or so clones, 92% seen once. Specimen: CD4+ or CD8+ T cells sorted from blood, collected in a trial of the OX40 agonist ivuxolimab. The chain uses TRBV9 and TRBJ2-7, with 7 bases identical to TRBD1. The TCR originated in an adult with an advanced solid tumor such as melanoma, head and neck, liver or kidney cancer. The CDR3 is CASSVATGSSYEQYF. The CDR3 DNA reads as TGTGCCAGCAGCGTAGCGACAGGGTCCTCCTACGAGCAGTACTTC.